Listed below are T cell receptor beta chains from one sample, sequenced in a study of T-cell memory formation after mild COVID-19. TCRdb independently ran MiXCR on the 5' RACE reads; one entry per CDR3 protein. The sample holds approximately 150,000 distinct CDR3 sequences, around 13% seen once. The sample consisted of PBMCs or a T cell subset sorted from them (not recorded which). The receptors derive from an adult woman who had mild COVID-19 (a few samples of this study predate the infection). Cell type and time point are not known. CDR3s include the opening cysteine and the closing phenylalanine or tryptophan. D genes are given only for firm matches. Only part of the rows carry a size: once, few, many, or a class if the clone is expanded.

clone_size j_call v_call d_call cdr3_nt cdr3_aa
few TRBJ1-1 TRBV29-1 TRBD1 TGCAGCGCACCCGTCCCGGACAGGGGAAACACTGAAGCTTTCTTT CSAPVPDRGNTEAFF
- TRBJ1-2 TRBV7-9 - TGTGCCAGCAGCTTAGGTCGCGGAGAGGAAGGCTACACCTTC CASSLGRGEEGYTF
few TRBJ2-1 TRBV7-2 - TGTGCCAGCAGCTTAGAGACCCGAGCGGTCCGTCCAGGCTACAATGAGCAGTTCTTC CASSLETRAVRPGYNEQFF
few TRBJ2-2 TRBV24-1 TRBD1 TGTGCCACCAGTGGTAGGTTTGGACAGGGAGACACCGGGGAGCTGTTTTTT CATSGRFGQGDTGELFF
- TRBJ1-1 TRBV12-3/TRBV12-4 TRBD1 TGTGCCAGCAGTTCGGGACAGGGGGCCGTTTATGGCACTGAAGCTTTCTTT CASSSGQGAVYGTEAFF
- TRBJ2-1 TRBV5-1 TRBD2 TGCGCCAGCAGCTTAGCGGGGGGGCCACATGAGCAGTTCTTC CASSLAGGPHEQFF
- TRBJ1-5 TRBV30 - TGTGCCTGGAGCGAAGGGGCTGGTCAGCCCCAGCATTTT CAWSEGAGQPQHF
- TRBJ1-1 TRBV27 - TGTGCCAGCAGTGTCGGACAGATTCGCGGCACTGAAGCTTTCTTT CASSVGQIRGTEAFF
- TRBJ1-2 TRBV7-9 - TGTGCCAGCAGAGACGGATATGGCTACACCTTC CASRDGYGYTF
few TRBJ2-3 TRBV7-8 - TGTGCCAGCAGCTTAAAGCGGTTGAGCACAGATACGCAGTATTTT CASSLKRLSTDTQYF
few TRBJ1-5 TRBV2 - TGTGCCAGCAGTTCGGACTCGAGCAATCAGCCCCAGCATTTT CASSSDSSNQPQHF
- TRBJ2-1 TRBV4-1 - TGCGCCAGCAGCTCCTTGACAGGTTACCCTTTCCGTGAGCAGTTCTTC CASSSLTGYPFREQFF
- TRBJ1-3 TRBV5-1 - TGCGCCAGCAGTAGGTTGGGGGCCTCTGGAAACACCATATATTTT CASSRLGASGNTIYF
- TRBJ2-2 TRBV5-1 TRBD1 TGCGCCAGCATCGCTGGGACAGGGGATCTGGAGCTGTTTTTT CASIAGTGDLELFF
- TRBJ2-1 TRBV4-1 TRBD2 TGCGCCAGCAGCCAGGGACTAGCGGGGGGGCCCTCCTACAATGAGCAGTTCTTC CASSQGLAGGPSYNEQFF
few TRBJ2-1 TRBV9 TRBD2 TGTGCCAGCAGCGTCGGGACTAGCGGGGACAATGAGCAGTTCTTC CASSVGTSGDNEQFF
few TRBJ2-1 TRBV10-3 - TGTGCCCATCACGCAGGGGTCGAACATGAGCAGTTCTTC CAHHAGVEHEQFF
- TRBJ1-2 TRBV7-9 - TGTGCCAGCAGCCCCCCGGGGGGCGTAAACTATGGCTACACCTTC CASSPPGGVNYGYTF
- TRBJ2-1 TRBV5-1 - TGCGCCAGCAGCCTCGCCGCCCAGGCCTACAATGAGCAGTTCTTC CASSLAAQAYNEQFF
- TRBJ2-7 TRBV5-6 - TGTGCCAGCAGCCGGGTGGGCCAGGAGACCTACGAGCAGTACTTC CASSRVGQETYEQYF
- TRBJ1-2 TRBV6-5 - TGTGCCAGCCGAGCGGGCATGAGGGGTGGCTACACCTTC CASRAGMRGGYTF
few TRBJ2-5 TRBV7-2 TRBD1 TGTGCCAGCAGCTCGACAGGGCGGTTAGAGACCCAGTACTTC CASSSTGRLETQYF
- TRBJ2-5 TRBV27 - TGTGCCAGCAGTGGCCTTTCCACAGGTAGCCAAGAGACCCAGTACTTC CASSGLSTGSQETQYF
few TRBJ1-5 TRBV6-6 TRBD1 TGTGCCAGCAGTTACGACAGGGGGGGACCCCAGCATTTT CASSYDRGGPQHF
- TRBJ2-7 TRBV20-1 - TGCAGTGCTATGGGTCCCAACGAGCAGTACTTC CSAMGPNEQYF
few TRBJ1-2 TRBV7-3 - TGTGCCAGCAGCTTAGGATCCACCTATGGCTACACCTTC CASSLGSTYGYTF
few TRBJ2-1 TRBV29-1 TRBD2 TGCAGCGTTGACGGACCTGGACTAGTATTGGATGAGCAGTTCTTC CSVDGPGLVLDEQFF
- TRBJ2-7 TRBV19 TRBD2 TGTGCCAGTAGTCCGATGTGGCGGGAGTACTCCTACGAGCAGTACTTC CASSPMWREYSYEQYF
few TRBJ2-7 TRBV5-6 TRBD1 TGTGCCAGCAGCTTGGGACAGGGCCGATACGAGCAGTACTTC CASSLGQGRYEQYF
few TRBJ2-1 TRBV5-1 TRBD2 TGCGCCAGCAGCTTGGCCCCCGGGACTAGCGGGAGGAGGGCCAATGAGCAGTTCTTC CASSLAPGTSGRRANEQFF
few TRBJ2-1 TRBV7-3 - TGTGCCAGCAGCAGCGGTCCGGGGAGTGGTGAGCAGTTCTTC CASSSGPGSGEQFF
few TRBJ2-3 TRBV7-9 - TGTGCCAGCAGCTTAGAGGGCCCTAGGGATACGCAGTATTTT CASSLEGPRDTQYF
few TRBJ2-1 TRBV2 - TGTGCCAGCAGTGAAAACGGGGACTCCTACAATGAGCAGTTCTTC CASSENGDSYNEQFF
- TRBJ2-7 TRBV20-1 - TGCAGTGCTCCAACGGCAGGGGACTACGAGCAGTACTTC CSAPTAGDYEQYF
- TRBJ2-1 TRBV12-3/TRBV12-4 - TGTGCCAGCAGTTTAACTCTGCCTGGTGTTAATGAGCAGTTCTTC CASSLTLPGVNEQFF
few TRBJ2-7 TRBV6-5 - TGTGCCAGCAGTTACTCGAGACGCGGGGACGAGCAGTACTTC CASSYSRRGDEQYF
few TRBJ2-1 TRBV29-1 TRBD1 TGCAGCGTTGACTGGGGACAGGGGAGCGGAGGGGGCTCCTACAATGAGCAGTTCTTC CSVDWGQGSGGGSYNEQFF
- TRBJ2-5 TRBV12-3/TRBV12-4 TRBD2 TGTGCCAGCAGTTCCGCTAGCGGTGGGGAGACCCAGTACTTC CASSSASGGETQYF
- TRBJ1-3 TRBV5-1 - TGCGCCAGCAGCTTGGATACCACCTCGTCTGGAAACACCATATATTTT CASSLDTTSSGNTIYF
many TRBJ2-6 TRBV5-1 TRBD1 TGCGCCAGCAGCTTGGGACAGGGCTCTGGGGCCAACGTCCTGACTTTC CASSLGQGSGANVLTF
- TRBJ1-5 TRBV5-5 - TGTGCCAGCAGCTTGGTTTCCAGTATCAATCAGCCCCAGCATTTT CASSLVSSINQPQHF
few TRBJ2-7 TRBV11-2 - TGTGCCAGCAGCTTAGAGATCGGGGTTTCCGGGCAGGGCGAGTCCTACGAGCAGTACTTC CASSLEIGVSGQGESYEQYF
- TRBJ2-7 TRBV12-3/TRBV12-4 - TGTGCCAGCAGCCCGGGTGGGGAGGGGGGCTCCTACGAGCAGTACTTC CASSPGGEGGSYEQYF